The clone carrying this T cell receptor (beta chain) was observed a single time. Germline-derived CDR1 and CDR2 are MGHRA and YSYEKL. Trimming removed 1 base from V and 6 bases from J; junction bases left unmatched: 12. The CDR3 totals 16 residues. This specimen comes from a study of blood T cell repertoires in COVID-19. Study as a whole: Material from acute and convalescent COVID-19 was sourced from the United States, Italy and Spain. The analysed material was cDNA or gDNA that came from T cells, B-cell-depleted T cells, or PBMCs.

Per the authors' pipeline: Counts of nucleated cells, estimated from reference gene primer amplification, were obtained. Assay used: immunoSEQ multiplex PCR; TCRdb lists only in-frame clones, some missing. The D gene and trimming were derived from the DNA, and the V and J assignments and clone size from that table. The sample includes about 190,000 clones, roughly nine tenths of them seen just once. This receptor was identified in a man under 40 with acute or convalescent COVID-19. The rearrangement links TRBV4-1 to TRBJ2-7; TRBD1 matches at 7 bases. The sample was peripheral blood. The CDR3 sequence is CASSQAKTGWTGEQYF. The CDR3, as DNA: TGCGCCAGCAGCCAAGCTAAGACAGGGTGGACGGGCGAGCAGTACTTC.